The 17 T cell receptor beta chains reported below all come from one sample, sequenced in a study of blood T cell repertoires in COVID-19. TCRdb's copy holds only in-frame clones and misses some; the assay was immunoSEQ multiplex PCR. Of about 200,000 clones listed, approximately 90% are singletons. Sequencing used peripheral blood. These receptors originate from a human donor in a cohort sampled during active COVID-19.

This clone has just one count. The chain carries TRBV19 and TRBJ1-5, with D uncertain. Germline V gene data show CDR1 as LNHDA and CDR2 as SQIVND (reference sequence). V shed 6 bases and J shed 6 bases, with 18 bases lying between them. This CDR3 comprises 15 residues. The CDR3 is CASRPPGKEGQPQHF. In nucleotides, the CDR3 is TGTGCCAGTAGGCCCCCGGGGAAAGAGGGTCAGCCCCAGCATTTT.

The CDR3 region has the DNA TGTGCCACCAGTGGTAACTCGCACACCGGGGAGCTGTTTTTT. Its protein is CATSGNSHTGELFF. This rearrangement joins TRBV24-1 to TRBJ2-2; D gene unclear. The CDR3 totals 14 residues. V lost 5 bases and J lost 3, with 9 bases in between. CDR1 and CDR2 (germline): KGHDR, SFDVKD.

The rearrangement joins TRBV11-3 to TRBJ2-1; 13 nucleotides agree with TRBD2. The trim removed 4 bases at V and 6 bases at J, leaving 3 bases unmatched. Germline-derived CDR1 and CDR2 are SGHNT and YENEEA. The CDR3 is made up of 15 amino acids. The CDR3 here is CASSSTSGRANEQFF. CDR3 nucleotides: TGTGCCAGCAGCTCTACTAGCGGGAGGGCCAATGAGCAGTTCTTC.

This clone was picked up one time. The CDR3 DNA reads TGTGCCAGCAGCCTCGGGTCAGCCGGGATTTACGAGCAGTACTTC. It codes for CASSLGSAGIYEQYF. The J gene is TRBJ2-7, the V gene TRBV3-1 (or the pseudogene TRBV3-2), with a weak D call TRBD2 (5 bases). This CDR3 is 15 amino acids long. V lost 4 bases to trimming and J lost 4 bases, with 17 bases between them. CDR1 LGHDT and CDR2 YNNKEL come from the germline V gene (reference sequence).

This chain uses TRBV4-3 with TRBJ1-2; D remains ambiguous. V gave up 0 bases and J gave up 3 bases, with 14 bases separating them. The germline V gene encodes CDR1 LGHNA and CDR2 YSLEER. The CDR3 sequence is 16 residues long. CDR3 coding DNA: TGCGCCAGCAGCCAAGAAGGGAAGGGAGGGTACTATGGCTACACCTTC. Protein: CASSQEGKGGYYGYTF.

This chain uses TRBV4-2 with TRBJ2-1, with 7 bases matching TRBD1. V trimming: 0 bases; J trimming: 2 bases; junction bases outside the gene matches: 4. The CDR3 covers 16 residues. The germline gives CDR1 LGHNA, CDR2 YNFKEQ. Written as DNA, the CDR3 is TGTGCCAGCAGCCAAGATGACGGGACAGCCTACAATGAGCAGTTCTTC. Its translation is CASSQDDGTAYNEQFF.

The chain carries TRBV28 and TRBJ1-5, with 8 bases aligning to TRBD1. The CDR3 is 16 residues long. V was pared by 7 bases and J by 9 bases, with 17 bases of the junction left unmatched. Germline CDR1 is MDHEN and CDR2 is SYDVKM. CDR3 sequence reads: CASTRQGAGTIGPQHF. For the CDR3, the DNA is TGTGCCAGCACCCGGCAGGGGGCAGGAACCATCGGGCCCCAGCATTTT.

J is TRBJ2-5 and V is TRBV4-3, with no clear D. Per the germline V gene, CDR1 is LGHNA and CDR2 is YSLEER. The V end was cut by 0 bases, the J end by 7 bases, with 9 bases between. The CDR3 length is 13 residues. This CDR3 reads CASSQEQARTQYF. CDR3 nucleotides: TGCGCCAGCAGCCAAGAGCAGGCCCGGACCCAGTACTTC.

The rearrangement links TRBV10-3 to TRBJ2-1; no clear D. The ends were cut back, 2 bases at V and 6 bases at J, with 14 bases in the middle. The CDR3 totals 15 residues. Germline values: CDR1 ENHRY, CDR2 SYGVKD. CDR3 nucleotide sequence: TGTGCCATCAGTGAGACTACCCTCCCTTTCAATGAGCAGTTCTTC. It translates to CAISETTLPFNEQFF.

This chain uses TRBV30 with TRBJ2-7; 9 bases map to TRBD2. Trimming took 3 bases from V and 2 from J; bases not matched to a gene: 5. The CDR3 spans 14 residues. From germline, CDR1 is GTSNPN and CDR2 SVGIG (reference sequence). The CDR3 sequence: CAWRPGTSPYEQYF. The CDR3, as DNA: TGTGCCTGGAGACCCGGGACTAGCCCCTACGAGCAGTACTTC.

The chain employs TRBV2 and TRBJ1-5; 9 bases are shared with TRBD1. Germline V gene lookup returns CDR1 SNHLY and CDR2 FYNNEI. This CDR3 is 16 amino acids long. With 5 bases clipped from V and 1 base from J, the junction kept 6 bases outside the gene matches. The CDR3 nucleotides are TGTGCCAGCAGTAGGGGACAGGGATTAAGCAATCAGCCCCAGCATTTT. Protein: CASSRGQGLSNQPQHF.

The chain joins TRBV5-1 to TRBJ2-5; 7 bases fit TRBD1. The CDR3 sequence is 14 residues long. The germline V gene encodes CDR1 SGHRS and CDR2 YFSETQ. Unmatched junction bases numbered 5, after V lost 4 bases and J lost 2 bases. CDR3 bases: TGCGCCAGCAGCCCGGGACAGACACAAGAGACCCAGTACTTC. Protein sequence: CASSPGQTQETQYF.

V usage is TRBV28 and J usage is TRBJ1-4; 8 positions match TRBD1. Germline lookup yields CDR1 MDHEN and CDR2 SYDVKM. The CDR3 runs 18 residues. V trimming: 5 bases; J trimming: 8 bases; junction bases outside the gene matches: 19. The DNA for the CDR3 is TGTGCCAGCAGTCGAAACAGGGGGGACCCCCAAAGGAGGGAAAAACTGTTTTTT. It translates to CASSRNRGDPQRREKLFF.

The rearrangement uses TRBV11-1 and TRBJ2-3; 8 bases agree with TRBD2. The V segment lost 0 bases and the J segment 5 bases; nucleotides outside the gene matches: 7. CDR3 length equals 16 residues. The germline V gene encodes CDR1 SGHAT and CDR2 FQDESV (reference sequence). The CDR3 sequence is CASSLARGELGDTQYF. The CDR3 region has the DNA TGTGCCAGCAGCTTAGCGCGGGGGGAGCTGGGAGATACGCAGTATTTT.

The chain couples TRBV4-1 to TRBJ2-1, with 14 bases lining up with TRBD2. J lost 2 bases, V lost 3 bases, and 12 bases had no gene match. Looked up from germline, CDR1 is MGHRA and CDR2 is YSYEKL. The CDR3 runs to 20 residues. The CDR3 protein is CASSQVQGTSGRAPYNEQFF. The DNA of the CDR3 is TGCGCCAGCAGCCAGGTCCAAGGGACTAGCGGGAGAGCCCCCTACAATGAGCAGTTCTTC.

The J gene is TRBJ2-1, the V gene TRBV20-1; the match to TRBD1 covers 9 bases. V shed 3 bases and J 4 bases; nucleotides not matched to a gene: 7. Germline values: CDR1 DFQATT, CDR2 SNEGSKA (reference sequence). The CDR3 is 15 residues long. For the CDR3, the DNA is TGCAGTGCTAGTGACTCGGGACAGGGATACAATGAGCAGTTCTTC. Translated: CSASDSGQGYNEQFF.

The chain employs TRBV15 and TRBJ1-4; D is unresolved. Germline-derived CDR1 and CDR2 are LNHNV and YYDKDF (reference sequence). CDR3 length: 13 amino acids. The V gene lost 0 bases and the J gene lost 7 bases, with 6 bases spanning the gap. Written as DNA, the CDR3 is TGTGCCACCAGCAGAGACGAGAGTGAAAAACTGTTTTTT. It yields the protein CATSRDESEKLFF. Full variable domain (outside the CDR3, taken from reference TRBV15 and TRBJ1-4): DAMVIQNPRYQVTQFGKPVTLSCSQTLNHNVMYWYQQKSSQAPKLLFHYYDKDFNNEADTPDNFQSRRPNTSFCFLDIRSPGLGDTAMYLCATSRDESEKLFFGSGTQLSVL.